What follows are 26 T cell receptor beta chains derived from one specimen sequenced in a study of beta chain features in type 1 diabetes. Investigators reverse transcribed all isolated RNA, so they sequenced expressed TCRB transcripts. Only in-frame clones appear in the TCRdb table, and some are missing; sequencing was by immunoSEQ multiplex PCR. The table includes roughly 240,000 clones, 68% detected once. Source material: naive CD4+ T cells from blood. Receptors originate from a man in his thirties or forties in good health.

This chain joins TRBV7-9 and TRBJ1-1; no clear D. V was shortened by 5 bases and J by 5 bases, with 15 bases between the two germline ends. Germline V CDR1 and CDR2: SEHNR, FQNEAQ (reference sequence). The CDR3 is 14 amino acids. CDR3 nucleotides: TGTGCCAGCAGCCCCTCCGGGCTGGGGACTGAAGCTTTCTTT. As protein: CASSPSGLGTEAFF.

The chain couples TRBV15 to TRBJ2-7; weak D call: TRBD2 (5 bases). The CDR3 is 13 amino acids. Trimming removed 3 bases at V and 5 bases at J, with 11 bases between. Germline V gene data show CDR1 as LNHNV and CDR2 as YYDKDF (reference sequence). CDR3 sequence: CATSRVTRHEQYF. CDR3 DNA sequence: TGTGCCACCAGCAGGGTTACTAGGCACGAGCAGTACTTC.

The chain employs TRBV28 and TRBJ2-3; 9 bases are shared with TRBD2. Germline CDR1 MDHEN, CDR2 SYDVKM. V trimming: 6 bases; J trimming: 4 bases; junction bases outside the gene matches: 2. The CDR3 is 13 amino acids. CDR3 in amino acids: CASRAGGADTQYF. The DNA for the CDR3 is TGTGCCAGCAGGGCGGGAGGGGCAGATACGCAGTATTTT.

The J gene is TRBJ2-3, the V gene TRBV29-1; 8 positions agree with TRBD2. This CDR3 contains 17 residues. CDR1 is SQVTM and CDR2 is ANQGSEA in the germline V gene. V was clipped by 4 bases and J by 4 bases; unmatched bases: 16. The CDR3 region has the DNA TGCAGCGTTGTAGAATTCGTTTTAGCGGGAAGGGCAGATACGCAGTATTTT. Amino acids: CSVVEFVLAGRADTQYF.

Concerning this clone: This specimen includes other DNA sequences encoding the same CDR3. In nucleotides, the CDR3 is TGCGCCAGCAGCTTGGCCGGTGAGACCCAGTACTTC. It encodes CASSLAGETQYF. This sequence joins TRBV5-1 and TRBJ2-5; D not resolved. The germline V gene has CDR1 SGHRS and CDR2 YFSETQ. V shed 0 bases and J shed 5 bases, with 5 bases lying between them. The CDR3 has 12 residues.

The chain recombines TRBV29-1 with TRBJ1-1, with 10 nucleotides matching TRBD1. The CDR3 covers 17 residues. CDR1 and CDR2 (germline): SQVTM, ANQGSEA. With 7 bases clipped from V and 0 bases from J, the junction kept 14 bases outside the gene matches. CDR3 nucleotides: TGCAGCGCCTTGAAGGCAGACAGGGGGCTAATGAACACTGAAGCTTTCTTT. As protein: CSALKADRGLMNTEAFF.

This rearrangement joins TRBV29-1 to TRBJ2-5; the D gene is possibly TRBD1 (5 bases). Trimming took 4 bases from V and 4 from J, leaving 10 bases between them. CDR3 length equals 12 residues. Per the germline V gene, CDR1 is SQVTM and CDR2 is ANQGSEA. CDR3 protein: CSVGQRGETQYF. CDR3 bases: TGCAGCGTTGGTCAAAGGGGAGAGACCCAGTACTTC.

The J gene is TRBJ2-1, the V gene TRBV25-1; D perhaps matches TRBD1 (6 bases). CDR1 MGHDK and CDR2 SYGVNS come from the germline V gene. The CDR3 extends over 13 amino acids. V lost 7 bases, J lost 7 bases, and 14 bases lay in between. The CDR3 DNA is TGTGCCAGCATGGGGGCGCTGGGTAATGAGCAGTTCTTC. Its translation is CASMGALGNEQFF.

The chain joins TRBV6-5 to TRBJ1-6; D not certain. The CDR3 is made up of 13 amino acids. Germline V gene data show CDR1 as MNHEY and CDR2 as SVGAGI. V was trimmed by 6 bases and J by 10 bases, leaving 13 bases between them. Written as DNA, the CDR3 is TGTGCCAGCAGCCGTTGGAGGAACTCACCCCTCCACTTT. Encoded protein: CASSRWRNSPLHF.

The chain combines TRBV18 with TRBJ2-7, with TRBD1 matching 7 bases. Germline V gene sequence: CDR1 KGHSH, CDR2 LQKENI. J lost 4 bases, V lost 5 bases, and 11 bases had no gene match. The CDR3 totals 15 residues. CDR3 DNA: TGTGCCAGCTCAGCCCGTCAGGGGGAATCGTACGAGCAGTACTTC. It specifies CASSARQGESYEQYF.

The V and J genes are TRBV5-6 and TRBJ2-3; D is ambiguous. V gave up 2 bases and J gave up 4 bases, with 5 bases separating them. The CDR3 has 12 residues. Germline V gene lookup returns CDR1 SGHDT and CDR2 YYEEEE. CDR3 sequence reads: CASSFSPDTQYF. The CDR3 nucleotides are TGTGCCAGCAGCTTTAGTCCAGATACGCAGTATTTT.

The chain has TRBV7-9 and TRBJ2-3; D might be TRBD1 or TRBD2, each matching 5 bases. V was clipped by 5 bases and J by 4 bases, with 13 bases between them. The CDR3 has 14 amino acids. Germline CDR1 and CDR2: SEHNR and FQNEAQ (reference sequence). DNA for the CDR3: TGTGCCAGCAGCCTTACAGGACTGTCAGATACGCAGTATTTT. Translated: CASSLTGLSDTQYF.

The chain uses TRBV5-1 and TRBJ2-5; D possibly corresponds to TRBD2 (6 bases). The V gene lost 4 bases and the J gene lost 5 bases, with 12 bases spanning the gap. The germline CDR1 and CDR2 sequences are SGHRS and YFSETQ. The CDR3 totals 13 residues. CDR3: CASSVSGGETQYF. Here the CDR3 DNA reads TGCGCCAGCAGCGTCAGCGGAGGGGAGACCCAGTACTTC.

V gene TRBV4-2 combines with J gene TRBJ2-3, with 9 bases identical to TRBD2. This CDR3 spans 15 amino acids. The J segment lost 3 bases and the V segment lost 1 base, leaving 2 bases of the junction unmatched. Germline CDR1 and CDR2: LGHNA and YNFKEQ. This CDR3 is CASSQGLAGTDTQYF. The CDR3 nucleotides are TGTGCCAGCAGCCAAGGGCTAGCGGGGACAGATACGCAGTATTTT.

The rearrangement joins TRBV9 to TRBJ2-1, with 11 bases aligning to TRBD2. The CDR3 has 17 residues. Germline loops: CDR1 SGDLS, CDR2 YYNGEE. Losses at the gene ends were 3 bases for V and 6 bases for J; bases not matched to a gene: 11. The CDR3 sequence: CASSGRVGTSGFNEQFF. As DNA, the CDR3 is TGTGCCAGCAGCGGCCGCGTGGGGACTAGCGGATTCAATGAGCAGTTCTTC. The variable domain in full, completed from reference TRBV9 and TRBJ2-1, reads DSGVTQTPKHLITATGQRVTLRCSPRSGDLSVYWYQQSLDQGLQFLIQYYNGEERAKGNILERFSAQQFPDLHSELNLSSLELGDSALYFCASSGRVGTSGFNEQFFGPGTRLTVL.

The chain uses TRBV30 and TRBJ2-2; D may be TRBD1 or TRBD2 (5 bases each). Germline-derived CDR1 and CDR2 are GTSNPN and SVGIG (reference sequence). CDR3 length equals 13 residues. Trimming removed 5 bases at V and 6 bases at J, with 13 bases between. CDR3 protein: CAWDLGPPGELFF. Here the CDR3 DNA reads TGTGCCTGGGACCTGGGACCGCCCGGGGAGCTGTTTTTT.

The V gene is TRBV10-3, the J gene TRBJ2-1; 9 bases match TRBD1. The CDR3 loop spans 14 amino acids. Germline-derived CDR1 and CDR2 are ENHRY and SYGVKD. J gave up 6 bases and V 7 bases, and 7 bases lay outside the gene matches. In DNA form, the CDR3 reads TGTGCCATCAAATGGGACAGGGCTGGCAATGAGCAGTTCTTC. Translating gives CAIKWDRAGNEQFF.

In its sample, this clone was seen a few times. J is TRBJ2-5 and V is TRBV7-9, with D possibly being TRBD2 (5 bases). This CDR3 has 14 amino acids. Deletions cut 3 bases from V and 5 bases from J, with 13 bases between. Germline-derived CDR1 and CDR2 are SEHNR and FQNEAQ (reference sequence). CDR3 in DNA: TGTGCCAGCAGCTTTCTCGGACTTCACGAGACCCAGTACTTC. It is translated as CASSFLGLHETQYF.

The J gene is TRBJ2-5, the V gene TRBV15, with 7 positions matching TRBD2. The CDR3 has 15 residues. Germline CDR1 and CDR2: LNHNV and YYDKDF (reference sequence). The junction had 14 bases not matched to a gene; V was cut back by 8 bases and J by 5 bases. CDR3 bases: TGTGCCACCCTCGACCCGGGGGGAGTGGTGGAGACCCAGTACTTC. Translation gives CATLDPGGVVETQYF.

The gene calls are TRBV7-2 and TRBJ2-1; 8 bases fit TRBD2. Per germline, CDR1 SGHTA and CDR2 FQGNSA. J lost 7 bases, V lost 6 bases, and 8 bases had no gene match. The CDR3 has 14 amino acids. The DNA of the CDR3 is TGTGCCAGCAGTTCCGGACTAGCTATGAATGAGCAGTTCTTC. It codes for CASSSGLAMNEQFF. Complete variable domain (other parts from reference TRBV7-2 and TRBJ2-1): GAGVSQSPSNKVTEKGKDVELRCDPISGHTALYWYRQSLGQGLEFLIYFQGNSAPDKSGLPSDRFSAERTGGSVSTLTIQRTQQEDSAVYLCASSSGLAMNEQFFGPGTRLTVL.

The J gene is TRBJ2-7, the V gene TRBV29-1; D is undetermined. Germline V lookup: CDR1 SQVTM, CDR2 ANQGSEA. Trimming stripped 4 bases from V and 4 bases from J, with 14 bases between. The length of the CDR3 is 13 residues. The CDR3: CSVVHSSLYEQYF. Here the CDR3 DNA reads TGCAGCGTTGTCCATTCCTCCCTGTACGAGCAGTACTTC.

The gene calls are TRBV7-2 and TRBJ2-4; no firm D call. Trimming shortened V by 5 bases and J by 6 bases, and 14 bases separated the two germline ends. The CDR3 is 14 amino acids. Germline CDR1 and CDR2: SGHTA and FQGNSA. The CDR3 coding sequence is TGTGCCAGCAGCCCCCCTCTAGGGCCAAACATTCAGTACTTC. Protein sequence: CASSPPLGPNIQYF.

The chain is built from TRBV7-9 and TRBJ1-3; D remains unclear. Trimming pared 4 bases from V and 2 bases from J, leaving 6 bases between. The V gene's germline CDR1 is SEHNR and CDR2 FQNEAQ (reference sequence). This CDR3 region has 13 residues. The CDR3 loop is CASSSEAGNTIYF. CDR3 DNA sequence: TGTGCCAGCAGCTCGGAGGCTGGAAACACCATATATTTT.

This chain joins TRBV7-2 and TRBJ2-1; 8 bases map to TRBD2. J lost 7 bases, V lost 0 bases, and 8 bases had no gene match. Germline CDR1 is SGHTA and CDR2 is FQGNSA. The CDR3 totals 16 residues. The CDR3 here is CASSLAGTSGPNEQFF. In DNA, the CDR3 is TGTGCCAGCAGCTTAGCGGGAACTAGCGGCCCTAATGAGCAGTTCTTC.

This clone was detected only a few times. J is TRBJ2-1 and V is TRBV20-1; TRBD1 matches 7 bases. The CDR3 totals 11 residues. The junction had 9 bases not matched to a gene; V was cut back by 3 bases and J by 16 bases. Germline V gene lookup returns CDR1 DFQATT and CDR2 SNEGSKA (reference sequence). The CDR3 here is CSASPDRVQFF. In nucleotides, the CDR3 is TGCAGTGCTAGTCCCGACAGGGTCCAATTCTTC.

The CDR3 DNA sequence: TGTGCCTGGAGTATGGGCGGCTATGGCTACACCTTC. Encoded protein: CAWSMGGYGYTF. The V gene is TRBV30, the J gene TRBJ1-2, with no clear D. The length of the CDR3 is 12 residues. V was trimmed by 2 bases and J by 4 bases, leaving 8 bases between them. From germline, CDR1 is GTSNPN and CDR2 SVGIG (reference sequence).